These 17 T cell receptor beta chains came from one sample sequenced in a study of blood T cell repertoires in COVID-19. Assay used: immunoSEQ multiplex PCR; TCRdb lists only in-frame clones, some missing. The data contain about 200,000 clones, 78% of them seen just once; the ten biggest clones take up 2.5% to 3.5%. Sequencing used peripheral blood. These receptors were obtained from a woman older than 75 with active or convalescent COVID-19.

The rearrangement joins TRBV3-1 (or the pseudogene TRBV3-2) to TRBJ2-1, with 9 bases lining up with TRBD2. The ends lost 6 bases at V and 5 bases at J; junction bases unmatched: 8. Looked up from germline, CDR1 is LGHDT and CDR2 is YNNKEL (reference sequence). This CDR3 is built from 15 residues. This CDR3 reads CASSPLSGGNNEQFF. CDR3 coding DNA: TGTGCCAGCAGTCCCCTTAGCGGGGGAAACAATGAGCAGTTCTTC.

This clone was seen just once. The chain recombines TRBV7-9 with TRBJ2-1; a weak D match, TRBD1 (6 bases). V lost 1 base and J 3 bases, leaving 19 bases between the germline ends. The CDR3 is 18 residues long. Germline V gene lookup returns CDR1 SEHNR and CDR2 FQNEAQ (reference sequence). The CDR3 sequence is CASSLVSQAGVVYNEQFF. CDR3 nucleotide sequence: TGTGCCAGCAGCTTAGTTTCCCAGGCAGGGGTGGTCTACAATGAGCAGTTCTTC.

This chain connects TRBV4-3 to TRBJ1-1; D unclear. CDR1 LGHNA and CDR2 YSLEER come from the germline V gene. V lost 1 base to trimming and J lost 3 bases, with 9 bases between them. The CDR3 extends over 14 amino acids. The CDR3 loop is CASSQVGSHTEAFF. The DNA for the CDR3 is TGCGCCAGCAGCCAAGTTGGGAGCCACACTGAAGCTTTCTTT.

This chain links TRBV6-5 with TRBJ2-7; 12 bases fit TRBD2. The V and J ends lost 4 bases and 0 bases, in that order; junction bases with no gene match: 1. Per the germline V gene, CDR1 is MNHEY and CDR2 is SVGAGI. There are 15 residues in the CDR3. The chain's CDR3 is CASSLTSGGSYEQYF. As DNA, the CDR3 is TGTGCCAGCAGTTTGACTAGCGGGGGCTCCTACGAGCAGTACTTC.

V usage is TRBV5-1 and J usage is TRBJ1-6; D ambiguous. The germline CDR1 and CDR2 sequences are SGHRS and YFSETQ. The CDR3 has 15 amino acids. V was pared by 4 bases and J by 7 bases, with 15 bases between. The chain's CDR3 is CASSKDPEGNSPLHF. The CDR3 nucleotides read TGCGCCAGCAGCAAGGACCCCGAGGGAAATTCACCCCTCCACTTT.

This clone was found many times. V gene TRBV5-4 combines with J gene TRBJ2-3; 10 bases map to TRBD2. Unmatched junction bases numbered 4, after V lost 4 bases and J lost 2 bases. The CDR3 has 15 amino acids. The germline V gene encodes CDR1 SGHNT and CDR2 YYREEE (reference sequence). As DNA, the CDR3 is TGTGCCAGCAGCCTCAGCGGGGGGGCCACAGATACGCAGTATTTT. This codes for CASSLSGGATDTQYF.

This clone was picked up one time. The genes are TRBV28 and TRBJ2-1; 7 positions match TRBD1. The junction had 10 bases not matched to a gene; V was cut back by 2 bases and J by 6 bases. The CDR3 is made up of 16 amino acids. CDR1 is MDHEN, CDR2 SYDVKM, per germline. As DNA, the CDR3 is TGTGCCAGCAGTTTAGCGTCGGGCAGGGGGTTCAATGAGCAGTTCTTC. It yields the protein CASSLASGRGFNEQFF.

This sequence joins TRBV5-1 and TRBJ2-1; D is perhaps TRBD1 (5 bases). Germline V gives CDR1 SGHRS, CDR2 YFSETQ. V lost 0 bases, J lost 7 bases, and 17 bases lay in between. The CDR3 has 16 residues. The CDR3 region has the DNA TGCGCCAGCAGCTTGGAGGGGTCCCAGCCTACAAATGAGCAGTTCTTC. This sequence encodes CASSLEGSQPTNEQFF.

This clone occurred once. The chain joins TRBV25-1 to TRBJ1-4; 10 nucleotides align to TRBD1. The V and J ends lost 4 bases and 8 bases, in that order; junction bases with no gene match: 10. From germline, CDR1 is MGHDK and CDR2 SYGVNS. The CDR3 length is 16 residues. The CDR3 loop reads CASSGQGAALREKLFF. CDR3 coding DNA: TGTGCCAGCAGTGGACAGGGGGCGGCCTTGCGGGAAAAACTGTTTTTT.

The rearrangement links TRBV5-4 to TRBJ1-6; 7 nucleotides line up with TRBD1. The V gene end was trimmed by 4 bases and the J gene end by 10 bases; junction bases not matched to a gene: 11. This CDR3 has 15 residues. The germline gives CDR1 SGHNT, CDR2 YYREEE (reference sequence). CDR3 nucleotides: TGTGCCAGCAGCAAAAAGACAGGGCAAAAGTCACCCCTCCACTTT. It is translated as CASSKKTGQKSPLHF.

V usage is TRBV6-5 and J usage is TRBJ2-7; TRBD1 aligns across 8 bases. The germline gives CDR1 MNHEY, CDR2 SVGAGI. The CDR3 totals 14 residues. V was clipped by 6 bases and J by 4 bases; unmatched bases: 8. CDR3 protein: CASSNAGGQYEQYF. The CDR3 DNA is TGTGCCAGCAGCAATGCAGGGGGCCAGTACGAGCAGTACTTC.

The chain carries TRBV4-1 and TRBJ2-3, with a tentative D call TRBD2 (7 bases). CDR3 size: 18 residues. V gave up 3 bases and J gave up 12 bases, with 31 bases separating them. The germline V gene encodes CDR1 MGHRA and CDR2 YSYEKL. The CDR3: CASSQGPRVGANERDQYF. CDR3 nucleotide sequence: TGCGCCAGCAGCCAGGGACCGCGCGTGGGGGCAAATGAGCGGGATCAGTATTTT.

The V and J genes are TRBV4-3 and TRBJ1-4; 7 bases agree with TRBD1. The CDR3 sequence is 17 residues long. Germline values: CDR1 LGHNA, CDR2 YSLEER. V was pared by 0 bases and J by 7 bases, with 11 bases of the junction left unmatched. The CDR3: CASSQDDARGRFEKLFF. The CDR3 DNA reads as TGCGCCAGCAGCCAAGACGATGCGAGGGGGCGGTTTGAAAAACTGTTTTTT.

The V gene is TRBV29-1, the J gene TRBJ1-2, with D unclear. The germline gives CDR1 SQVTM, CDR2 ANQGSEA. The CDR3 runs 12 residues. Between the trimmed V and J ends, which lost 8 bases and 7 bases, there was a span of 17 bases. In nucleotides, the CDR3 is TGCAGCATACGGGAAGTTAAATCTGGCTACACCTTC. It is translated as CSIREVKSGYTF.

The chain couples TRBV2 to TRBJ2-7; no clear D gene. The V end was cut by 5 bases, the J end by 2 bases, with 10 bases between. CDR1 and CDR2 (germline): SNHLY, FYNNEI. The CDR3 spans 13 residues. As DNA, the CDR3 is TGTGCCAGCAGTAGTATTGGCCCCTACGAGCAGTACTTC. This gives the protein CASSSIGPYEQYF.

The chain links TRBV7-2 to TRBJ2-2; D possibly corresponds to TRBD2 (5 bases). The CDR3 is 17 residues long. Per the germline V gene, CDR1 is SGHTA and CDR2 is FQGNSA. V lost 4 bases, J lost 1 base, and 16 bases lay in between. This chain's CDR3 is CASSSPRGSLNTGELFF. CDR3 sequence (DNA): TGTGCCAGCAGCTCGCCGCGAGGGAGTCTGAACACCGGGGAGCTGTTTTTT.

The V and J genes are TRBV9 and TRBJ1-2; 7 nucleotides line up with TRBD1. With V trimmed by 2 bases and J by 4 bases, 5 bases remained unmatched. This CDR3 is 14 amino acids long. The germline V gene has CDR1 SGDLS and CDR2 YYNGEE. The CDR3 DNA follows: TGTGCCAGCAGCGTGGGACAGAATAGCTATGGCTACACCTTC. As protein: CASSVGQNSYGYTF.